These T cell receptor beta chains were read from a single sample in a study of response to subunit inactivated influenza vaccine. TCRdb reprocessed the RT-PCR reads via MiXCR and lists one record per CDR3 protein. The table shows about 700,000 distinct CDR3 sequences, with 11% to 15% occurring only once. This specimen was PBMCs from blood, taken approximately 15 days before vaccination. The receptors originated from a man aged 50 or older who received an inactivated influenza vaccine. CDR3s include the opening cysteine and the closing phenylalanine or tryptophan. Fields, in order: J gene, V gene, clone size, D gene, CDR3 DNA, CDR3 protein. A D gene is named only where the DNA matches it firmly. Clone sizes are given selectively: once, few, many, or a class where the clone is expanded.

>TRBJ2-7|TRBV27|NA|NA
TGTGCCAGCAGTAGAACTTCCGGGACACCTACGGAGCAGTACTTC
CASSRTSGTPTEQYF
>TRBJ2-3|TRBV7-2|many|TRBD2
TGTGCCAGCAGCCAAGCTAGCGGGAGGGCCGTGTATACGCAGTATTTT
CASSQASGRAVYTQYF
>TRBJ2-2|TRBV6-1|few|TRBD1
TGTGCCAGCAGCGAGACAGGGATGGGCGGGGAGCTGTTTTTT
CASSETGMGGELFF
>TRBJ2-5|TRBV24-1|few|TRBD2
TGTGCCCACGGGGGGAAAGGAGAGACCCAGTACTTC
CAHGGKGETQYF
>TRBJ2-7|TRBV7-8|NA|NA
TGTGCCAGCAGCTCATCCCTCTCGTCGGGGTACGAGCAGTACTTC
CASSSSLSSGYEQYF
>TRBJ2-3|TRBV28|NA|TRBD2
TGTGCCAGCAGTTTGCTAGCGGGGTCTAGCACAGATACGCAGTATTTT
CASSLLAGSSTDTQYF
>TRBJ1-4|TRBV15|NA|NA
TGTGCCACCAGTAATGGACGCCGCGGTGAAAAACTGTTTTTT
CATSNGRRGEKLFF
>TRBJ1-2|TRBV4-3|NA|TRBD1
TGCGCCAGCAGCCAAGATAATTACCCGAACAGGGGACCCTATGGCTACACCTTC
CASSQDNYPNRGPYGYTF
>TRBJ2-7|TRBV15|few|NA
TGTGCCACCAGCAGGGGCTCCTACGAGCAGTACTTC
CATSRGSYEQYF
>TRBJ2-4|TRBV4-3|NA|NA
TGCGCCAGCAGCCCCGGTCGGGCAGGGTTTCACAGTCAGTACTTC
CASSPGRAGFHSQYF
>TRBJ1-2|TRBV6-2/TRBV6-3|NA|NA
TGTGCCAGCAGTTACGGCGGCAGCCCCTGGGGCAACTATGGCTACACCTTC
CASSYGGSPWGNYGYTF
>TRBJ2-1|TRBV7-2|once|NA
TGTGCCAGCAGCTTGACCGGGGGGCTCTCTGGGGAGCAGTTCTTC
CASSLTGGLSGEQFF
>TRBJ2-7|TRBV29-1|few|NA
TGCAGCGTTGAGCTGGGATTCGGCTACTACGAGCAGTACTTC
CSVELGFGYYEQYF
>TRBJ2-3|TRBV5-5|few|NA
TGTGCCAGCAGCTACCCGGGGGACACAGATACGCAGTATTTT
CASSYPGDTDTQYF
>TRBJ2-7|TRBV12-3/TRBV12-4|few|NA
TGTGCCAGCAGCTTATCAGGGGCCCACGAGCAGTACTTC
CASSLSGAHEQYF
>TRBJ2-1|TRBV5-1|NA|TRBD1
TGCGCCAGCAGCGCGGGACAGGGTTGGGATGAGCAGTTCTTC
CASSAGQGWDEQFF
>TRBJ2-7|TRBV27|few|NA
TGTGCCAGCAGTCCGCAAACGAAGGGAACCGAGCAGTACTTC
CASSPQTKGTEQYF
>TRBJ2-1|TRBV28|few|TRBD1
TGTGCCAGCACCAGGGGGCTTGAGCAGTTCTTC
CASTRGLEQFF
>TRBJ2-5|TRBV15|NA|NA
TGTGCCACCAGCAGGGCAAAAGAGACCCAGTACTTC
CATSRAKETQYF
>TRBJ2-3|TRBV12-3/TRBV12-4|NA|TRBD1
TGTGCCAGCAGCCAAGACAGGGGAAGGCAGTATTTT
CASSQDRGRQYF
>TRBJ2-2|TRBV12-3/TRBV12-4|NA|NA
TGTGCCAGCAGGGCTAGTATCACCGGGGAGCTGTTTTTT
CASRASITGELFF
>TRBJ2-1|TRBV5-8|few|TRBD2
TGTGCCAGCAGCCCACCGTATCGGCGGGGGAACAATGAGCAGTTCTTC
CASSPPYRRGNNEQFF
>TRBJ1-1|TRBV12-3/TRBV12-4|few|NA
TGTGCCAGCAACAAGGACGGCCTCGGTGAAGCTTTCTTT
CASNKDGLGEAFF
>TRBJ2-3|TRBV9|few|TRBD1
TGTGCCAGCAGTACGCTGGGACAGGGGCCCACAGATACGCAGTATTTT
CASSTLGQGPTDTQYF
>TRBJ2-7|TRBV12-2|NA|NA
TGTGCAAGTCGCTTAATTCAACCCGAAGCACTAGCGTGGGACGAGCAGTACTTC
CASRLIQPEALAWDEQYF
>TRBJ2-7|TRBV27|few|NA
TGTGCCAGCAGTTTATCGGCGCTGAACCTATACGAGCAGTACTTC
CASSLSALNLYEQYF
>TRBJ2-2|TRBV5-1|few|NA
TGCGCCAGCAGCTTTGCCACGAACACCGGGGAGCTGTTTTTT
CASSFATNTGELFF
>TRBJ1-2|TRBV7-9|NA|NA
TGTGCCAGCAGCCCAGCGGGACGCCGGAGCTATGGCTACACCTTC
CASSPAGRRSYGYTF
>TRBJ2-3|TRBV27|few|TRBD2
TGTGCCAGCAGTTCATGGGAGGGAGGCACAGATACGCAGTATTTT
CASSSWEGGTDTQYF
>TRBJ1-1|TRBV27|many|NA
TGTGCCAGCAGACCTGGCCTAATGAACACTGAAGCTTTCTTT
CASRPGLMNTEAFF
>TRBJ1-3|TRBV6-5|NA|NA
TGTGCCAGCAGTTACGGTCCAGGATTTGGAAACACCATATATTTT
CASSYGPGFGNTIYF
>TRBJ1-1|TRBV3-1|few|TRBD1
TGTGCCAGCAGCCGTGCAGGGGGCAATGAAGCTTTCTTT
CASSRAGGNEAFF
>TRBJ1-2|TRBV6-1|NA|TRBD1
TGTGCCAGCAGTCCCCGGGACAGGGTGGGTAAAGGCTACACCTTC
CASSPRDRVGKGYTF
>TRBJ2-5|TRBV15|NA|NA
TGTGCCACCAGAGGGGGAAAGCGAGTCAGGAGTTCAGAGACCCAGTACTTC
CATRGGKRVRSSETQYF
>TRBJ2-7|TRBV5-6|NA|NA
TGTGCCAGCAGTTCCGCGGACTTTGCCTTGGCCTACGAGCAGTACTTC
CASSSADFALAYEQYF
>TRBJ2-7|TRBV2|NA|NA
TGTGCCAGGCGGGACTCCACCTACGAGCAGTACTTC
CARRDSTYEQYF
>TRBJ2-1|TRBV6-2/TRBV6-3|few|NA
TGTGCCAGCAGGCTCAACAATGAGCAGTTCTTC
CASRLNNEQFF
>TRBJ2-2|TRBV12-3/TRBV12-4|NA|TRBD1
TGTGCCAGCAGCCAGGACAGGGTATGGCGGACCGGGGAGCTGTTTTTT
CASSQDRVWRTGELFF
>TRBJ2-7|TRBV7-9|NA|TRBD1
TGTGCCAGCAGCTCAGCCGGGACAGGGCACTACGAGCAGTACTTC
CASSSAGTGHYEQYF
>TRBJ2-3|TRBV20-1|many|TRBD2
TGCAGTGCTCCGAAAAAAGCGGGAGGACGCACAGATACGCAGTATTTT
CSAPKKAGGRTDTQYF
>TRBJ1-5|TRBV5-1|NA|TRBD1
TGCGCCAGCAGCAAGACAGGGTACGGGGAGCCCCAGCATTTT
CASSKTGYGEPQHF
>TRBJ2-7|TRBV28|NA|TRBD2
TGTGCCAGCAGTTTTCTTGTGAGCGGGAGTATATTCGAGCAGTACTTC
CASSFLVSGSIFEQYF
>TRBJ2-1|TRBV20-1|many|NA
TGCAGTGCTAGGGGGACGAGTAACAATGAGCAGTTCTTC
CSARGTSNNEQFF
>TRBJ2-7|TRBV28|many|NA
TGTGCCAGCAGTCAGAGTGCCTACGAGCAGTACTTC
CASSQSAYEQYF
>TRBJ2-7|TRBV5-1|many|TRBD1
TGCGCCAGCAGTATATGGGACAGGAACTACGAGCAGTACTTC
CASSIWDRNYEQYF
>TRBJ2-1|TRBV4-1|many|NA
TGCGCCAGCAGCCAAGTGGAAGCAGGCTACAATGAGCAGTTCTTC
CASSQVEAGYNEQFF
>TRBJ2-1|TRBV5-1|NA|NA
TGCGCCAGCAGTTCCGTAAGTCGGGGGCTTTCCTACAATGAGCAGTTCTTC
CASSSVSRGLSYNEQFF
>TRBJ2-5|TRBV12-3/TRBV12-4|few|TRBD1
TGTGCCAGCAGCCCCGGGACAGGGAGTAGAGAGACCCAGTACTTC
CASSPGTGSRETQYF
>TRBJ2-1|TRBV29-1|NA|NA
TGCAGCCACACAGGGTGGGACTATTCTTACAATGAGCAGTTCTTC
CSHTGWDYSYNEQFF
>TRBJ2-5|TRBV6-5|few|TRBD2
TGTGCCAGCAGTTCGGGACTAGCGGAGGTATTCCGGGAGACCCAGTACTTC
CASSSGLAEVFRETQYF
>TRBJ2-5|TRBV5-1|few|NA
TGCGCCAGCAGATGGGACACCGAAGAGACCCAGTACTTC
CASRWDTEETQYF
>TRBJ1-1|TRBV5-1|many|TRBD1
TGCGCCAGCAGCTTCACAGGGGTCGGAAACACTGAAGCTTTCTTT
CASSFTGVGNTEAFF